A single sample is the source of the 21 T cell receptor beta chains below, sequenced in a study of shared clonotypes between healthy human individuals. The data were produced by immunoSEQ multiplex PCR, yet TCRdb's version contains in-frame clones alone and is incomplete. The sample records approximately 720,000 clones, about 91% being singletons. Selected positively for CCR7 and CD45RO-negative, naive CD8 cells excluded terminally differentiated effector memory CD45RA+ cells. The specimen was naive CD8+ T cells sorted from blood. Source of these receptors: a man in his thirties or forties in good health.

This clone has more than one count but fewer than ten. The chain employs TRBV19 and TRBJ2-3; 7 positions agree with TRBD1. V shed 9 bases and J 4 bases; nucleotides not matched to a gene: 7. The CDR3 runs 13 residues. Germline V gives CDR1 LNHDA, CDR2 SQIVND (reference sequence). CDR3 sequence (DNA): TGTGCCAGCCGAACAGGGGTAGCAGATACGCAGTATTTT. The encoded protein is CASRTGVADTQYF.

The chain carries TRBV11-2 and TRBJ1-2, with 8 bases that match TRBD1. CDR1 is SGHAT and CDR2 is FQNNGV in the germline V gene. The length of the CDR3 is 18 residues. V trimming: 3 bases; J trimming: 5 bases; junction bases outside the gene matches: 17. The CDR3 protein is CASSFRQGTLRIGYGYTF. In DNA, the CDR3 is TGTGCCAGCAGCTTTCGACAGGGGACTTTGAGAATAGGGTATGGCTACACCTTC.

The chain has TRBV5-6 and TRBJ2-5, with D possibly matching TRBD2 (5 bases). The germline V gene encodes CDR1 SGHDT and CDR2 YYEEEE. The CDR3 contains 13 residues. The V and J ends lost 3 bases and 3 bases respectively, with 9 bases between them. This CDR3 is CASSYTREETQYF. CDR3 DNA: TGTGCCAGCAGCTACACTAGAGAAGAGACCCAGTACTTC.

J is TRBJ2-1 and V is TRBV4-1, with 7 bases identical to TRBD2. Trimming at V came to 3 bases and at J to 12 bases, leaving 8 bases not matched to a gene. Looked up from germline, CDR1 is MGHRA and CDR2 is YSYEKL. The CDR3 has 13 residues. In DNA, the CDR3 is TGCGCCAGCAGCCAGCTAGGCGGGAGACCGCAGTTCTTC. Amino acid sequence: CASSQLGGRPQFF.

This clone has just a few counts. The rearrangement links TRBV29-1 to TRBJ1-3; D is unresolved. The V gene's germline CDR1 is SQVTM and CDR2 ANQGSEA. The CDR3 contains 14 residues. Trimming took 5 bases from V and 0 from J, leaving 11 bases between them. The CDR3 here is CSVLPVSSGNTIYF. In nucleotides, the CDR3 is TGCAGCGTTTTGCCGGTTAGCTCTGGAAACACCATATATTTT.

The chain joins TRBV7-2 to TRBJ2-4; D is unclear. CDR1 SGHTA and CDR2 FQGNSA come from the germline V gene. V was trimmed by 4 bases and J by 2 bases, leaving 9 bases between them. The CDR3 covers 14 residues. The DNA of the CDR3 is TGTGCCAGCAGCTCCATCTATACCAAAAACATTCAGTACTTC. This encodes CASSSIYTKNIQYF.

This clone was counted once. The rearrangement joins TRBV4-1 to TRBJ2-7, with TRBD1 matching 8 bases. Germline CDR1 MGHRA, CDR2 YSYEKL. This CDR3 comprises 13 residues. The V gene end was trimmed by 4 bases and the J gene end by 2 bases; junction bases not matched to a gene: 1. For the CDR3, the DNA is TGCGCCAGCAGCCCGGGACAGGCCTACGAGCAGTACTTC. Amino acids: CASSPGQAYEQYF.

J is TRBJ1-5 and V is TRBV6-6; D remains ambiguous. Per the germline V gene, CDR1 is MNHNY and CDR2 is SVGAGI (reference sequence). There are 13 residues in the CDR3. V was trimmed by 4 bases and J by 6 bases, leaving 10 bases between them. The CDR3 DNA reads as TGTGCCAGCAGTTGGTTGGTGGGTCAGCCCCAGCATTTT. Amino acids: CASSWLVGQPQHF.

The V call is TRBV29-1, the J call TRBJ2-5; TRBD2 aligns across 7 bases. Germline CDR1 SQVTM, CDR2 ANQGSEA. V lost 0 bases to trimming and J lost 1 base; unmatched junction nucleotides: 2. This CDR3 spans 14 amino acids. CDR3 sequence: CSVEEGTTQETQYF. The DNA for the CDR3 is TGCAGCGTTGAAGAGGGGACTACCCAAGAGACCCAGTACTTC.

CDR3 in amino acids: CASGHPVSYEQYF. The CDR3 DNA follows: TGTGCCTCCGGACACCCCGTTTCCTACGAGCAGTACTTC. The chain uses TRBV28 and TRBJ2-7, with D tentatively TRBD1 (5 bases). In germline, CDR1 is MDHEN, CDR2 SYDVKM. The CDR3 spans 13 residues. The V gene lost 11 bases and the J gene lost 1 base, with 15 bases spanning the gap.

This clone was seen a few times. The rearrangement uses TRBV11-2 and TRBJ1-2; D gene ambiguous. Germline V gene data show CDR1 as SGHAT and CDR2 as FQNNGV. There are 12 residues in the CDR3. V lost 2 bases and J lost 1, with 2 bases in between. The chain's CDR3 is CASSLYNYGYTF. The CDR3, as DNA: TGTGCCAGCAGCTTATATAACTATGGCTACACCTTC.

This clone was counted only a few times. The chain joins TRBV2 to TRBJ2-7; no firm D call. The CDR3 extends over 14 amino acids. V gave up 4 bases and J gave up 2 bases, with 12 bases separating them. Germline V gives CDR1 SNHLY, CDR2 FYNNEI. CDR3 bases: TGTGCCAGCAGTGTTCTGGCGGAGACCTACGAGCAGTACTTC. It is translated as CASSVLAETYEQYF.

This clone was detected a few times. V is TRBV5-1 and J is TRBJ2-5; 8 positions agree with TRBD2. Germline V gene lookup returns CDR1 SGHRS and CDR2 YFSETQ. The CDR3 length is 15 residues. V trimming: 4 bases; J trimming: 0 bases; junction bases outside the gene matches: 5. This chain's CDR3 is CASSTKLADQETQYF. Here the CDR3 DNA reads TGCGCCAGCAGCACGAAACTAGCGGACCAAGAGACCCAGTACTTC.

The V call is TRBV28, the J call TRBJ2-5; no definite D call. CDR1 and CDR2 (germline): MDHEN, SYDVKM. The CDR3 has 13 residues. The V end lost 2 bases, the J end lost 3 bases, and 7 bases lay between the germline ends. The CDR3 DNA reads as TGTGCCAGCAGTTTACGGGCGGAAGAGACCCAGTACTTC. Amino acids: CASSLRAEETQYF.

The CDR3 loop reads CASSSAGLHTEAFF. The CDR3 nucleotides read TGTGCCAGCAGTTCCGCAGGGCTCCACACTGAAGCTTTCTTT. The J gene is TRBJ1-1, the V gene TRBV27, with a possible D match to TRBD1 (5 bases). Germline V gene data show CDR1 as MNHEY and CDR2 as SMNVEV (reference sequence). The CDR3 has 14 amino acids. The ends were cut back, 4 bases at V and 3 bases at J, with 12 bases in the middle.

V usage is TRBV5-6 and J usage is TRBJ2-3; 7 bases match TRBD2. The V gene end was trimmed by 2 bases and the J gene end by 4 bases; junction bases not matched to a gene: 4. Germline V gene lookup returns CDR1 SGHDT and CDR2 YYEEEE. The CDR3 covers 14 residues. CDR3 nucleotides: TGTGCCAGCAGCTTAGGCGGGAGCTCAGATACGCAGTATTTT. The encoded protein is CASSLGGSSDTQYF.

The chain combines TRBV7-6 with TRBJ2-7; 9 nucleotides agree with TRBD1. The CDR3 has 16 amino acids. Germline CDR1 reads SGHVS; CDR2 reads FNYEAQ. V gave up 5 bases and J gave up 3 bases; unmatched junction bases: 11. The CDR3, as DNA: TGTGCCAGCAGCGCCCAAACCGGGACAGGGTACTACGAGCAGTACTTC. This codes for CASSAQTGTGYYEQYF.

The rearrangement uses TRBV29-1 and TRBJ1-1; D ambiguous. Deletions cut 4 bases from V and 0 bases from J, with 18 bases between. The CDR3 loop spans 16 amino acids. CDR1 is SQVTM, CDR2 ANQGSEA, per germline. The CDR3 DNA reads TGCAGCGTTGCTCGGGTGGTCGATTGGATGAACACTGAAGCTTTCTTT. It is translated as CSVARVVDWMNTEAFF.

The rearrangement joins TRBV29-1 to TRBJ2-1, with a weak D call TRBD2 (6 bases). Germline V gene lookup returns CDR1 SQVTM and CDR2 ANQGSEA. Trimming shortened V by 0 bases and J by 6 bases, and 15 bases separated the two germline ends. The CDR3 contains 15 residues. The CDR3, as DNA: TGCAGCGTTGAAGATACCGGGACTTCTCTCAATGAGCAGTTCTTC. Protein: CSVEDTGTSLNEQFF.

The rearrangement uses TRBV28 and TRBJ1-5; D remains unclear. The V end was cut by 6 bases, the J end by 3 bases, with 3 bases between. Germline V gene sequence: CDR1 MDHEN, CDR2 SYDVKM. CDR3 length: 11 amino acids. The CDR3 sequence: CASSYNQPQHF. Written as DNA, the CDR3 is TGTGCCAGCAGCTACAATCAGCCCCAGCATTTT.

About this clone itself: Relative to the germline gene, one junction end is altered; a read error may explain this. The CDR3 loop reads CASSFWTAQETQYF. The CDR3 DNA sequence: TGTGCCAGCAGCTTCTGGACCGCTCAAGAGACCCAGTACTTC. The V gene is TRBV5-3, the J gene TRBJ2-5; D gene uncertain. TRBV5-3 counts as an open reading frame of uncertain function. The CDR3 has 14 amino acids.